Listed below are T cell receptor beta chains from one sample, sequenced in a study of sequential checkpoint blockade in melanoma. Measured with immunoSEQ multiplex PCR; TCRdb has only the in-frame clones, and not every one. The table has several hundred clones, 27% seen once. Sequenced material: tumor tissue (inferred from file names), taken from a patient given nivolumab and ipilimumab in sequence. All receptors derive from a human donor with melanoma. Both conserved end residues are part of each CDR3. Fields, in order: D gene, J gene, clone size, V gene, CDR3 protein, CDR3 DNA. D genes are given only for firm matches. Clone size appears in some rows only: once, few, many, or a class for an expanded clone.

NA TRBJ1-2 few TRBV6-8 CASSYSPARNYGYTF TGTGCCAGCAGTTACAGTCCCGCACGTAACTATGGCTACACCTTC
NA TRBJ1-6 NA TRBV19 CASSIDPGSTLHF TGTGCCAGTAGTATAGATCCAGGCAGCACCCTCCACTTT
TRBD1 TRBJ2-2 NA TRBV5-1 CASGDRVNTGELFF TGCGCCAGCGGGGACAGGGTGAACACCGGGGAGCTGTTTTTT
NA TRBJ1-5 NA TRBV30 CAWRQSSIFGRGYQPQHF TGTGCCTGGAGACAATCGTCAATCTTCGGCCGGGGATATCAGCCCCAGCATTTT
NA TRBJ2-2 NA TRBV11-3 CASTPSSQFTGELFF TGTGCCAGCACCCCATCCTCCCAGTTTACCGGGGAGCTGTTTTTT
NA TRBJ1-6 NA TRBV11-3 CASSPQAAYNSPLHF TGTGCCAGCAGCCCGCAAGCTGCCTATAATTCACCCCTCCACTTT
TRBD1 TRBJ1-6 NA TRBV7-6 CASSLTGGYSPLHF TGTGCCAGCAGCCTCACAGGGGGCTATTCACCCCTCCACTTT
TRBD1 TRBJ1-2 NA TRBV29-1 CSVEEDEGAGYGYTF TGCAGCGTTGAAGAAGATGAGGGGGCAGGGTATGGCTACACCTTC
TRBD2 TRBJ2-7 NA TRBV18 CASSPKPGLAGPEQYF TGTGCCAGCTCACCGAAGCCGGGACTAGCGGGTCCAGAGCAGTACTTC
NA TRBJ2-7 few TRBV23-1 CASSRSGAGEQYF TGCGCCAGCAGCCGGTCGGGGGCTGGCGAGCAGTACTTC
TRBD1 TRBJ1-1 large TRBV6-8 CASSYSQGALDTEAFF TGTGCCAGCAGTTACTCCCAGGGGGCTTTGGACACTGAAGCTTTCTTT
NA TRBJ1-3 NA TRBV11-3 CASSLNGDGNTIYF TGTGCCAGCAGCTTAAACGGGGACGGAAACACCATATATTTT
NA TRBJ2-6 hyperexpanded TRBV14 CASSRARDGRISGANVLTF TGTGCCAGCAGCCGAGCCCGGGACGGCCGCATCTCTGGGGCCAACGTCCTGACTTTC
NA TRBJ1-6 once TRBV5-1 CASSGGGSYNSPLHF TGCGCCAGCAGCGGGGGGGGCTCCTATAATTCACCCCTCCACTTT
NA TRBJ1-5 once TRBV18 CASSQVQVGNQPQHF TGTGCCAGCTCACAGGTACAGGTGGGCAATCAGCCCCAGCATTTT
TRBD1 TRBJ2-1 medium-sized TRBV11-3 CASSSQGASVEQFF TGTGCCAGCAGCTCACAGGGGGCTAGCGTCGAGCAGTTCTTC
NA TRBJ1-5 NA TRBV6-8 CASSDWATSNQPQHF TGTGCCAGCAGTGATTGGGCGACGAGCAATCAGCCCCAGCATTTT
NA TRBJ1-3 NA TRBV9 CASKRGSGNTIYF TGTGCCAGTAAGAGGGGCTCTGGAAACACCATATATTTT